This passage covers 19 T cell receptor beta chains from one sample sequenced in a study of blood T cell repertoires in COVID-19. Clones were read by immunoSEQ multiplex PCR, and TCRdb kept only the in-frame ones, dropping some. The table has roughly 250,000 clones, 79% seen once. The sequenced material came from peripheral blood. The receptors here all came from a woman aged 40 to 50 with active or convalescent COVID-19.

The table lists this clone with a few counts. This chain joins TRBV30 and TRBJ2-2; D unresolved. CDR1 and CDR2 (germline): GTSNPN, SVGIG (reference sequence). This CDR3 region has 15 residues. Trimming took 2 bases from V and 6 from J, leaving 16 bases between them. The CDR3 loop is CAWSPVSIDSGELFF. The CDR3 DNA reads as TGTGCCTGGAGTCCTGTCTCCATAGATTCCGGGGAGCTGTTTTTT.

V is TRBV5-8 and J is TRBJ1-4; 7 nucleotides align to TRBD1. CDR3 length: 15 amino acids. Germline V gene lookup returns CDR1 SGHTS and CDR2 YDEGEE. With 0 bases clipped from V and 4 bases from J, the junction kept 3 bases outside the gene matches. The CDR3 coding sequence is TGTGCCAGCAGCTTGGGTACAGGGGTTAATGAAAAACTGTTTTTT. This encodes CASSLGTGVNEKLFF.

This sequence joins TRBV28 and TRBJ2-3; 9 positions agree with TRBD2. Germline CDR1 is MDHEN and CDR2 is SYDVKM. This CDR3 contains 18 residues. Unmatched junction bases numbered 18, after V lost 5 bases and J lost 6 bases. The CDR3 loop reads CASSLYRSGGRGGDTQYF. The CDR3 coding sequence is TGTGCCAGCAGTCTCTATCGTAGCGGGGGCCGGGGTGGCGATACGCAGTATTTT.

This chain connects TRBV10-3 to TRBJ1-4; the D is unclear. V was cut by 3 bases and J by 6 bases, with 11 bases left in between. This CDR3 is 14 amino acids long. Germline loops: CDR1 ENHRY, CDR2 SYGVKD. The CDR3 here is CAISDENIYEKLFF. The CDR3 nucleotides read TGTGCCATCAGTGATGAGAATATTTATGAAAAACTGTTTTTT.

This chain uses TRBV5-1 with TRBJ2-7, with 8 positions matching TRBD1. The CDR3 is 15 amino acids. Germline trimming cut 4 bases from V and 1 base from J; bases unmatched to any gene: 7. Germline assignment: CDR1 SGHRS and CDR2 YFSETQ. CDR3 sequence: CASSPRQGSSYEQYF. The CDR3 region has the DNA TGCGCCAGCAGCCCACGACAGGGGTCTTCCTACGAGCAGTACTTC.

This clone was found once. The chain couples TRBV6-6 to TRBJ1-2; 8 positions match TRBD1. V was clipped by 4 bases and J by 8 bases; unmatched bases: 15. The CDR3 has 16 residues. Germline loops: CDR1 MNHNY, CDR2 SVGAGI (reference sequence). The CDR3 nucleotides read TGTGCCAGCAGTTTCACCGTGGACAGGGCTTTGTGGGGCTACACCTTC. Translated, it gives CASSFTVDRALWGYTF.

This clone showed up just once. The genes are TRBV19 and TRBJ1-1; the D is unclear. Germline V gives CDR1 LNHDA, CDR2 SQIVND (reference sequence). Trimming removed 5 bases from V and 1 base from J, with 8 bases in between. The CDR3 has 13 amino acids. The CDR3 DNA reads as TGTGCCAGTAGTGCCCGGGGGAACACTGAAGCTTTCTTT. Encoded protein: CASSARGNTEAFF.

The chain employs TRBV7-9 and TRBJ2-7, with D unclear. There are 12 residues in the CDR3. Trimming stripped 5 bases from V and 3 bases from J, with 8 bases between. Per germline, CDR1 SEHNR and CDR2 FQNEAQ (reference sequence). This CDR3 reads CASSRGNYEQYF. The CDR3 DNA reads as TGTGCCAGCAGCCGCGGAAACTACGAGCAGTACTTC. The complete variable domain, with remaining parts taken from reference TRBV7-9 and TRBJ2-7, reads DTGVSQNPRHKITKRGQNVTFRCDPISEHNRLYWYRQTLGQGPEFLTYFQNEAQLEKSRLLSDRFSAERPKGSFSTLEIQRTEQGDSAMYLCASSRGNYEQYFGPGTRLTVT.

This clone was seen a handful of times. The genes are TRBV27 and TRBJ2-7; 8 nucleotides line up with TRBD1. The CDR3 length is 13 residues. V shed 4 bases, J shed 7 bases, and the junction held 6 bases outside the gene matches. Germline V gene lookup returns CDR1 MNHEY and CDR2 SMNVEV (reference sequence). The CDR3 here is CASSSARGREQYF. CDR3 bases: TGTGCCAGCAGTTCAGCCAGGGGGCGAGAGCAGTACTTC.

This clone appeared a single time. This chain connects TRBV30 to TRBJ1-1, with D possibly being TRBD1 (6 bases). Germline V gene data show CDR1 as GTSNPN and CDR2 as SVGIG (reference sequence). V was cut by 2 bases and J by 4 bases, with 11 bases left in between. The CDR3 extends over 13 amino acids. CDR3 bases: TGTGCCTGGAGTAATCTAGGGGGCACTGAAGCTTTCTTT. This codes for CAWSNLGGTEAFF.

The V call is TRBV5-1, the J call TRBJ2-7; no definite D call. CDR1 and CDR2 from the germline V gene are SGHRS and YFSETQ. Trimming took 0 bases from V and 2 from J, leaving 9 bases between them. The length of the CDR3 is 14 residues. The CDR3 reads CASSLVAVAYEQYF. The CDR3, as DNA: TGCGCCAGCAGCTTGGTTGCGGTAGCCTACGAGCAGTACTTC.

V is TRBV29-1 and J is TRBJ1-1; no firm D call. The CDR3 covers 13 residues. With 0 bases removed from V and 3 bases from J, the gap between germline ends came to 8 bases. Germline V gene data show CDR1 as SQVTM and CDR2 as ANQGSEA. Here the CDR3 DNA reads TGCAGCGTTGAAGATATACGGGACACTGAAGCTTTCTTT. Its translation: CSVEDIRDTEAFF.

The J gene is TRBJ2-1, the V gene TRBV7-9; D is uncertain. The length of the CDR3 is 11 residues. Germline CDR1 reads SEHNR; CDR2 reads FQNEAQ (reference sequence). V was shortened by 5 bases and J by 9 bases, with 8 bases between the two germline ends. CDR3 nucleotide sequence: TGTGCCAGCAGCCCGAGAGGTGAGCAGTTCTTC. Translation: CASSPRGEQFF.

The chain uses TRBV12-3 or TRBV12-4 and TRBJ2-7, with D possibly TRBD2 on 5 matching bases. The CDR3 contains 12 residues. V was shortened by 4 bases and J by 6 bases, with 10 bases between the two germline ends. CDR3: CASSSVDSEQYF. CDR3 coding DNA: TGTGCCAGCAGTTCTGTGGACTCCGAGCAGTACTTC.

The rearrangement links TRBV18 to TRBJ2-3; tentatively, D is TRBD2 (6 bases). The ends were cut back, 3 bases at V and 2 bases at J, with 15 bases in the middle. Germline lookup yields CDR1 KGHSH and CDR2 LQKENI. The CDR3 runs to 16 residues. The CDR3 is CASSPSVGTFTDTQYF. CDR3 in DNA: TGTGCCAGCTCACCTTCGGTGGGGACTTTCACAGATACGCAGTATTTT. Combining the CDR3 with reference TRBV18 and TRBJ2-3 gives the whole variable domain NAGVMQNPRHLVRRRGQEARLRCSPMKGHSHVYWYRQLPEEGLKFMVYLQKENIIDESGMPKERFSAEFPKEGPSILRIQQVVRGDSAAYFCASSPSVGTFTDTQYFGPGTRLTVL.

This clone came up once. CDR3 sequence reads: CAWSARTWANRIAEAFF. The CDR3 bases are TGTGCCTGGAGCGCAAGGACATGGGCAAACCGGATAGCTGAAGCTTTCTTT. This rearrangement joins TRBV30 to TRBJ1-1; maybe TRBD1 (5 bases). The CDR3 sequence is 17 residues long. CDR1 GTSNPN and CDR2 SVGIG come from the germline V gene (reference sequence). Trimming removed 3 bases at V and 6 bases at J, with 26 bases between.

This sequence joins TRBV5-1 and TRBJ2-1; 9 positions match TRBD1. The germline CDR1 and CDR2 sequences are SGHRS and YFSETQ. This CDR3 spans 16 amino acids. V lost 3 bases and J lost 4; bases outside the gene matches: 8. CDR3 DNA: TGCGCCAGCAGCTGGGTCGGGACAGGGTCATACAATGAGCAGTTCTTC. This gives the protein CASSWVGTGSYNEQFF.

For the CDR3, the DNA is TGTGCCAGCAGCAAAGGCAGGGGAGGGGACTCCTACGAGCAGTACGTC. This sequence encodes CASSKGRGGDSYEQYV. The chain employs TRBV21-1 and TRBJ2-7; the tabulated D call, TRBD2, remains unverified against the DNA. TRBV21-1 constitutes a pseudogene. CDR3 size: 16 residues.

The chain carries TRBV6-4 and TRBJ1-2, with a weak D call TRBD1 (5 bases). V was cut by 2 bases and J by 8 bases, with 12 bases left in between. The CDR3 is made up of 13 amino acids. Germline CDR1 is MRHNA and CDR2 is SNTAGT. CDR3 amino acids: CASSDGRGTGYTF. The CDR3 DNA sequence: TGTGCCAGCAGTGACGGCCGGGGGACCGGCTACACCTTC.